This TCR beta chain originates from a study of OX40 agonist ivuxolimab in advanced cancers. Study in general: The study treated patients with ivuxolimab, an agonistic anti-OX40 (CD134) antibody. It was permissible to have had prior anti-PD-1, anti-PD-L1 or anti-CTLA-4 therapy, and about 40% had some.

As regards this clone: No antigen is known for it.

General observations from the study: Individuals who were partial responders at 0.1-3.0 mg/kg had clonal expansion that ranked among the lowest. On average, CD8+ T cells showed a greater number of expanded clones than CD4+.

The CDR3 spans 14 residues. Germline CDR1 MNHNY, CDR2 SVGAGI (reference sequence). Unmatched junction bases numbered 2, after V lost 6 bases and J lost 0 bases. Data came from immunoSEQ multiplex PCR; TCRdb stores just in-frame clones and leaves some out. The sample shows roughly 67,000 clones, roughly 82% of them seen only once. The receptor comes from an adult with an advanced solid tumor such as melanoma, head and neck, liver or kidney cancer. Sequenced material: CD4+ or CD8+ T cells sorted from blood, taken in a trial of the OX40 agonist ivuxolimab. The V gene is TRBV6-6, the J gene TRBJ1-5; 7 nucleotides line up with TRBD1. The CDR3 loop is CASRRDSSNQPQHF. In DNA, the CDR3 is TGTGCCAGCAGAAGGGACAGTAGCAATCAGCCCCAGCATTTT.